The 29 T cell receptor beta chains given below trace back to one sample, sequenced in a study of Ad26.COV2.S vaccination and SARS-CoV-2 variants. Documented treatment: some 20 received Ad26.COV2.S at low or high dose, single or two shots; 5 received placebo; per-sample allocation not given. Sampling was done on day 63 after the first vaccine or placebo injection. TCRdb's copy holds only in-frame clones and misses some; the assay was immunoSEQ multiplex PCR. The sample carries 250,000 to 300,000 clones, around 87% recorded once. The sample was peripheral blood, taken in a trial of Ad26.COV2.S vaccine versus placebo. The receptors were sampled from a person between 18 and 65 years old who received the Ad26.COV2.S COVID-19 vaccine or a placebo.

CDR3 residues: CASSYRRGTDEQYF. CDR3 nucleotide sequence: TGTGCCAGCAGTTACCGTAGAGGGACGGACGAGCAGTACTTC. V and J are TRBV6-5 and TRBJ2-7; D could derive from TRBD1 or TRBD2 (5 bases each). This CDR3 comprises 14 residues. From germline, CDR1 is MNHEY and CDR2 SVGAGI. Trimming removed 2 bases at V and 5 bases at J, with 13 bases between.

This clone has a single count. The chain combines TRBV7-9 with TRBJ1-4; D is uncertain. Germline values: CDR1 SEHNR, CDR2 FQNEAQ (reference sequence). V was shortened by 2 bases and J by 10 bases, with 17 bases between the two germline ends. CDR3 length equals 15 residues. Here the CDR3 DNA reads TGTGCCAGCAGCTTATTGGGCTCCCGAAGTGGAAAACTGTTTTTT. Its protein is CASSLLGSRSGKLFF.

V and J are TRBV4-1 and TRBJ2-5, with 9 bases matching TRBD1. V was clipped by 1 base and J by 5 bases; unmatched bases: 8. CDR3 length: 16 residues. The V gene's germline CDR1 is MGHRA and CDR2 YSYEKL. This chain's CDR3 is CASSQGRTGDKETQYF. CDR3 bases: TGCGCCAGCAGCCAAGGAAGGACAGGGGACAAGGAGACCCAGTACTTC.

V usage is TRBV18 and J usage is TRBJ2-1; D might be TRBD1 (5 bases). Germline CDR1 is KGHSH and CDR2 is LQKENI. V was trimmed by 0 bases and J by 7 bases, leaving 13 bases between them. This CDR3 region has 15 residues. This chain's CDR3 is CASSPPGWGPNEQFF. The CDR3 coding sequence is TGTGCCAGCTCACCACCCGGGTGGGGCCCTAATGAGCAGTTCTTC.

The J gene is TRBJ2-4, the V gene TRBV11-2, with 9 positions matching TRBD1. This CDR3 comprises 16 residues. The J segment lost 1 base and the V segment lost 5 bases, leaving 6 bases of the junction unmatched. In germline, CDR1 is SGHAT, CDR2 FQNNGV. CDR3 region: CASSRTGAVAKNIQYF. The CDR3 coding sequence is TGTGCCAGCAGCCGGACAGGGGCCGTGGCCAAAAACATTCAGTACTTC.

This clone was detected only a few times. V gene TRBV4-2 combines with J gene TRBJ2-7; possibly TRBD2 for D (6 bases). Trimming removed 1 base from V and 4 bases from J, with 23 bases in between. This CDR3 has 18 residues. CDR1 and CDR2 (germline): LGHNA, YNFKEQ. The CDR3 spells CASSQVGREGTRLYEQYF. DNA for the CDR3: TGTGCCAGCAGCCAAGTTGGCAGGGAAGGGACTCGGCTATACGAGCAGTACTTC.

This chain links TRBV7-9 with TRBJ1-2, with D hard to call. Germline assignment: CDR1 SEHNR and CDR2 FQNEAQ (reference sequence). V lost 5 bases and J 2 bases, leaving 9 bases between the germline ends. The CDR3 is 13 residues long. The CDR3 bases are TGTGCCAGCAGCAAGGGCGGGAACTATGGCTACACCTTC. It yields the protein CASSKGGNYGYTF.

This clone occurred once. CDR3 sequence (DNA): TGTGCCAGCAGCTTAAATGGACAGGGTGGAAAGTTCTTC. This sequence encodes CASSLNGQGGKFF. The chain joins TRBV7-3 to TRBJ2-1; 8 bases line up with TRBD1. Germline V gene data show CDR1 as SGHTA and CDR2 as FQGTGA. The V segment lost 1 base and the J segment 14 bases; nucleotides outside the gene matches: 7. The CDR3 sequence is 13 residues long. Looking up the rest from reference TRBV7-3 and TRBJ2-1 gives the full variable domain: GAGVSQTPSNKVTEKGKYVELRCDPISGHTALYWYRQSLGQGPEFLIYFQGTGAADDSGLPNDRFFAVRPEGSVSTLKIQRTERGDSAVYLCASSLNGQGGKFFGPGTRLTVL.

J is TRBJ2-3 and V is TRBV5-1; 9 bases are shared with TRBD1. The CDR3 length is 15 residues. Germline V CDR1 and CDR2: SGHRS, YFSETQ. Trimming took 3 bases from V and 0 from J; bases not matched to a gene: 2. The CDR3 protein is CASSSGTGSTDTQYF. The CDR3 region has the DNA TGCGCCAGCAGCTCGGGGACAGGGAGCACAGATACGCAGTATTTT.

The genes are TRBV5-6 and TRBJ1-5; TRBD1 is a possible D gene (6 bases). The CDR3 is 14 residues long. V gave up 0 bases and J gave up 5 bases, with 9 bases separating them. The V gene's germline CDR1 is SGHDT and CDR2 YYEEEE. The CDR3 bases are TGTGCCAGCAGCTTGGCGCAGGGGTATCAGCCCCAGCATTTT. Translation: CASSLAQGYQPQHF.

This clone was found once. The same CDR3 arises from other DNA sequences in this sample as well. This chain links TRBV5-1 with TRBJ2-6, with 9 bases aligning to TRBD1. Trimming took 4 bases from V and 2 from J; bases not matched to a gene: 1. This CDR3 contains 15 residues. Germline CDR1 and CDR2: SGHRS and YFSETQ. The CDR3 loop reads CASSRTGAGANVLTF. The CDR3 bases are TGCGCCAGCAGCAGGACAGGGGCTGGGGCCAACGTCCTGACTTTC.

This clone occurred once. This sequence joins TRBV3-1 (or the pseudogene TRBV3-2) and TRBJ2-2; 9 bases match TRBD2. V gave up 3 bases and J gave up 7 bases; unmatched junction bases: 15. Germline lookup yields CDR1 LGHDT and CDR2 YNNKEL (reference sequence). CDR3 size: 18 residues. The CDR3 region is CASSQELSGRRSGGELFF. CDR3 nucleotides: TGTGCCAGCAGCCAGGAGCTTAGCGGGAGAAGGTCTGGCGGGGAGCTGTTTTTT.

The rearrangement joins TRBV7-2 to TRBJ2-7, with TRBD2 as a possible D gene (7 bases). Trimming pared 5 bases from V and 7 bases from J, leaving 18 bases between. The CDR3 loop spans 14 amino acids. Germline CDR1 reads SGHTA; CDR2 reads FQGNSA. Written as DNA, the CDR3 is TGTGCCAGCAGCGAGGGGGGGGCAGGGACGGAGCAGTACTTC. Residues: CASSEGGAGTEQYF. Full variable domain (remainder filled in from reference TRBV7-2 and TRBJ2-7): GAGVSQSPSNKVTEKGKDVELRCDPISGHTALYWYRQSLGQGLEFLIYFQGNSAPDKSGLPSDRFSAERTGGSVSTLTIQRTQQEDSAVYLCASSEGGAGTEQYFGPGTRLTVT.

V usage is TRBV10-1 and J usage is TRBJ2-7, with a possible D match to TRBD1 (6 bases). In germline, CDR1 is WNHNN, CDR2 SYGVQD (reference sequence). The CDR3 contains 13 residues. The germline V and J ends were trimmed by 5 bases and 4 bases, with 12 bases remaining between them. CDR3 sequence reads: CASSRDTRYEQYF. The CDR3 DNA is TGCGCCAGCAGTAGGGACACAAGATACGAGCAGTACTTC.

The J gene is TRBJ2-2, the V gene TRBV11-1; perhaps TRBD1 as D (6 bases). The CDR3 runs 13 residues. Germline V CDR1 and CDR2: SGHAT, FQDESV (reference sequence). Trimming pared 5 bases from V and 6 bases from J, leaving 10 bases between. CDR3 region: CASSPEGAGELFF. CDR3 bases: TGTGCCAGCAGCCCCGAGGGGGCCGGGGAGCTGTTTTTT.

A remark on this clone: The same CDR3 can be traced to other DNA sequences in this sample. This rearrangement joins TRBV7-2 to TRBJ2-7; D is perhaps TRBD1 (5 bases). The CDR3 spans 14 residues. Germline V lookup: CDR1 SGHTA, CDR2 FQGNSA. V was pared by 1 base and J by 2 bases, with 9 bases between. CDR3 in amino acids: CASSLGGGPYEQYF. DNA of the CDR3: TGTGCCAGCAGCTTAGGGGGCGGTCCCTACGAGCAGTACTTC.

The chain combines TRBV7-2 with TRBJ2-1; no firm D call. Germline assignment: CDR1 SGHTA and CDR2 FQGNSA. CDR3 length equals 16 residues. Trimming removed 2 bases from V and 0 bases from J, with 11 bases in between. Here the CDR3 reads CASSLIPSSSYNEQFF. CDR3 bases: TGTGCCAGCAGCTTAATCCCTTCTAGCTCCTACAATGAGCAGTTCTTC.

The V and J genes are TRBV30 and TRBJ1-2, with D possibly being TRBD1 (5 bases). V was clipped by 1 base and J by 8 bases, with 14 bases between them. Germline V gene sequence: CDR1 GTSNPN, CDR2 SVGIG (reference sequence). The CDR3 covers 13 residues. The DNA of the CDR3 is TGTGCCTGGAGTGGTGGTGGGGGGACGGGCTACACCTTC. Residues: CAWSGGGGTGYTF. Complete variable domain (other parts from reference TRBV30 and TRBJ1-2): SQTIHQWPATLVQPVGSPLSLECTVEGTSNPNLYWYRQAAGRGLQLLFYSVGIGQISSEVPQNLSASRPQDRQFILSSKKLLLSDSGFYLCAWSGGGGTGYTFGSGTRLTVV.

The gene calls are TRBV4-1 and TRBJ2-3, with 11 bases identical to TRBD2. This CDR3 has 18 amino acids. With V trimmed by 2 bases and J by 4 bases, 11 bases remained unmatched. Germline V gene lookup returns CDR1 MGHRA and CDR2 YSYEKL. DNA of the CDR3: TGCGCCAGCAGCCAACCCTACGCGGGACTAGCGGCCGCAGATACGCAGTATTTT. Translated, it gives CASSQPYAGLAAADTQYF.

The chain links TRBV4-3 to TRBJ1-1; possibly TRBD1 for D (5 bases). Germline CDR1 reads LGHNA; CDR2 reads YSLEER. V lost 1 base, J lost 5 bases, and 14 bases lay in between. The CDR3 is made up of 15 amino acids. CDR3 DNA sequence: TGCGCCAGCAGCCAAGGATCCGGGACGAGGACTGAAGCTTTCTTT. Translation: CASSQGSGTRTEAFF.

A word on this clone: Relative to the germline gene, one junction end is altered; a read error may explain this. The CDR3 protein is CASSAGDAVASRAF. CDR3 DNA: TGCGCCAGCAGCGCCGGGGACGCCGTGGCCTCCAGGGCCTTC. This chain connects TRBV5-1 to TRBJ1-2; D might be TRBD1 (5 bases). Germline-derived CDR1 and CDR2 are SGHRS and YFSETQ. The CDR3 has 14 amino acids.

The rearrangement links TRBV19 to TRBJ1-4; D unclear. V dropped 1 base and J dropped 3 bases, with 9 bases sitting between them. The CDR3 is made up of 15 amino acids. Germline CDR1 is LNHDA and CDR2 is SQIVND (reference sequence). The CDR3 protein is CASSIGGKANEKLFF. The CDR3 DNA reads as TGTGCCAGTAGTATAGGGGGAAAGGCTAATGAAAAACTGTTTTTT. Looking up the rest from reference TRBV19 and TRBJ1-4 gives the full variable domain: DGGITQSPKYLFRKEGQNVTLSCEQNLNHDAMYWYRQDPGQGLRLIYYSQIVNDFQKGDIAEGYSVSREKKESFPLTVTSAQKNPTAFYLCASSIGGKANEKLFFGSGTQLSVL.

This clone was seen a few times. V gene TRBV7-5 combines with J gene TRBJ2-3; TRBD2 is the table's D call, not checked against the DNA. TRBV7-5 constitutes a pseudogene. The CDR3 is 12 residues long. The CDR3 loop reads CVQGGGTDTQYF. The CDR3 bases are TGTGTCCAAGGGGGGGGGACAGATACGCAGTATTTT.

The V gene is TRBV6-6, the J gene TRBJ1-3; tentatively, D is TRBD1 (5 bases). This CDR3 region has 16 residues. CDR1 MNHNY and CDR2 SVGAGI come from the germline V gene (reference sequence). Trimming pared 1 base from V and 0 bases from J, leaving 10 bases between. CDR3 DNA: TGTGCCAGCAGTTACTTTGGGACGGACTCTGGAAACACCATATATTTT. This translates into CASSYFGTDSGNTIYF.

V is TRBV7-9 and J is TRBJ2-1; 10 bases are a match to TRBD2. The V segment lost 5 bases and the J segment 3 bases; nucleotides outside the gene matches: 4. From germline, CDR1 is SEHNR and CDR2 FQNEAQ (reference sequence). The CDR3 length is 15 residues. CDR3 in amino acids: CASSPTSGNYNEQFF. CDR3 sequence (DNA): TGTGCCAGCAGCCCAACTAGCGGGAACTACAATGAGCAGTTCTTC.

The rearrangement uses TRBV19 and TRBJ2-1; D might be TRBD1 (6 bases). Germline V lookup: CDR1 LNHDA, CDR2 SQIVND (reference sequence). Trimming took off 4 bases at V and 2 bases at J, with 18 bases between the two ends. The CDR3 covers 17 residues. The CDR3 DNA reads TGTGCCAGTAGTACGATTCATACAGGGTACCCCTACAATGAGCAGTTCTTC. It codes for CASSTIHTGYPYNEQFF.

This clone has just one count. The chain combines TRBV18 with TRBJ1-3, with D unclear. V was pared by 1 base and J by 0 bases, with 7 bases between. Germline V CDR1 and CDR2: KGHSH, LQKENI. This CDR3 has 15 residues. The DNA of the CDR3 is TGTGCCAGCTCACCACAGAAGGGCTCTGGAAACACCATATATTTT. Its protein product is CASSPQKGSGNTIYF.

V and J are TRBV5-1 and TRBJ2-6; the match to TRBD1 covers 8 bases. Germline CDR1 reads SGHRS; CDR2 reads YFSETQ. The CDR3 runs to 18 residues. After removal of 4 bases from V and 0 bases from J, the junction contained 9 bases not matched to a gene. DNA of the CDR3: TGCGCCAGCAGCCCCCGGGACAGGCAGCTCTCTGGGGCCAACGTCCTGACTTTC. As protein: CASSPRDRQLSGANVLTF.

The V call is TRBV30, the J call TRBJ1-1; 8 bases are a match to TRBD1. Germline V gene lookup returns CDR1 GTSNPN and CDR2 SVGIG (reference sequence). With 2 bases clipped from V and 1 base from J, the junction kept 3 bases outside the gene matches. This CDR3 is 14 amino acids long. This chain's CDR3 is CAWSTGQGNTEAFF. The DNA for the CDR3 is TGTGCCTGGAGTACCGGACAGGGGAACACTGAAGCTTTCTTT. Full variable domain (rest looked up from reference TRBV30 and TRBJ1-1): SQTIHQWPATLVQPVGSPLSLECTVEGTSNPNLYWYRQAAGRGLQLLFYSVGIGQISSEVPQNLSASRPQDRQFILSSKKLLLSDSGFYLCAWSTGQGNTEAFFGQGTRLTVV.